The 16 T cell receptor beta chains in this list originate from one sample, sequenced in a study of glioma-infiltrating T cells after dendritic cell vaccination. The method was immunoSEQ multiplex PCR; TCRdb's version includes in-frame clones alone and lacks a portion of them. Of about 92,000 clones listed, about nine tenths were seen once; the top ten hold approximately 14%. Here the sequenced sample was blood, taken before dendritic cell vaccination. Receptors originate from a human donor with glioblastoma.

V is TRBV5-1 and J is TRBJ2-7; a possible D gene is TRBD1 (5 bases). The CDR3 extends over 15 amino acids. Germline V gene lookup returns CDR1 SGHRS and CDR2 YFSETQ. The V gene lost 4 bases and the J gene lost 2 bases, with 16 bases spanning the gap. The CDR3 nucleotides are TGCGCCAGCAGCAGAGCAGAGACAGTCCCCTACGAGCAGTACTTC. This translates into CASSRAETVPYEQYF.

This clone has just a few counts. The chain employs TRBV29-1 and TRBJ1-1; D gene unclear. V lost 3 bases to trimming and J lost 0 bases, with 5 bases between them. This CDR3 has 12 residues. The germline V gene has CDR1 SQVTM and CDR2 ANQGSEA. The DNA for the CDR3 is TGCAGCGTTGACAGGATGAACACTGAAGCTTTCTTT. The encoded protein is CSVDRMNTEAFF.

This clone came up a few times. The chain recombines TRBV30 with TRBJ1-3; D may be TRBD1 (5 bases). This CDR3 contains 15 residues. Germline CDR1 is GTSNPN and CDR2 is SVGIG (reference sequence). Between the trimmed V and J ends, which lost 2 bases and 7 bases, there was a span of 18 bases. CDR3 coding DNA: TGTGCCTGGAGTATCGATCAGGGCTTTGGTAACACCATATATTTT. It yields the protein CAWSIDQGFGNTIYF.

The CDR3 bases are TGTGCCACCAATTCAAGGGGCGGCGCTGAAGCTTTCTTT. Translation gives CATNSRGGAEAFF. The chain uses TRBV5-6 and TRBJ1-1; perhaps TRBD1 as D (5 bases). CDR1 is SGHDT, CDR2 YYEEEE, per germline. V was clipped by 9 bases and J by 6 bases, with 18 bases between them. The CDR3 is 13 residues long. The variable domain in full, completed from reference TRBV5-6 and TRBJ1-1, reads DAGVTQSPTHLIKTRGQQVTLRCSPKSGHDTVSWYQQALGQGPQFIFQYYEEEERQRGNFPDRFSGHQFPNYSSELNVNALLLGDSALYLCATNSRGGAEAFFGQGTRLTVV.

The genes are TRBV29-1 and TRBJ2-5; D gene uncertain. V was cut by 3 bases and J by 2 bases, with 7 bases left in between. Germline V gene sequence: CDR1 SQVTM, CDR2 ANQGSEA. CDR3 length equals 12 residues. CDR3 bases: TGCAGCGTTGACCCCCAGCAAGAGACCCAGTACTTC. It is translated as CSVDPQQETQYF.

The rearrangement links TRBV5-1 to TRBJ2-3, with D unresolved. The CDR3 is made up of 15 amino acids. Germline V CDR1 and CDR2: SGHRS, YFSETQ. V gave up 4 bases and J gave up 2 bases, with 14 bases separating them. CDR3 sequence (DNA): TGCGCCAGCAGCGCGGCTGGCCCTCTCACAGATACGCAGTATTTT. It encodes CASSAAGPLTDTQYF.

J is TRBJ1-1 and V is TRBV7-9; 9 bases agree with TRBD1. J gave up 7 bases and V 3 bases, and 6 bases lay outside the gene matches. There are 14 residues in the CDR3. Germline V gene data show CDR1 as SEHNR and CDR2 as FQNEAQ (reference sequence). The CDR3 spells CASSFSGTGFEAFF. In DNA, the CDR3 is TGTGCCAGCAGCTTCTCCGGGACAGGGTTTGAAGCTTTCTTT. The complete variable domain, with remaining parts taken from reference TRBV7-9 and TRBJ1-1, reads DTGVSQNPRHKITKRGQNVTFRCDPISEHNRLYWYRQTLGQGPEFLTYFQNEAQLEKSRLLSDRFSAERPKGSFSTLEIQRTEQGDSAMYLCASSFSGTGFEAFFGQGTRLTVV.

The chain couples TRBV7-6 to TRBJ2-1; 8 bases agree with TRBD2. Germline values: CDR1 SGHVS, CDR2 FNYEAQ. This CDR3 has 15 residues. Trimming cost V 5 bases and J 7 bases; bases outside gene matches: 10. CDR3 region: CASSDFLAGGNEQFF. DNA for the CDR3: TGTGCCAGCAGCGATTTTCTGGCGGGGGGTAATGAGCAGTTCTTC.

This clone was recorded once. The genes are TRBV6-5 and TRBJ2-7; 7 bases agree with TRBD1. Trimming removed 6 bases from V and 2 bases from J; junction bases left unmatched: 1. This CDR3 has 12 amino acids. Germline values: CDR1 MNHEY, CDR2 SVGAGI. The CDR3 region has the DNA TGTGCCAGCAGCACAGGGGCCTACGAGCAGTACTTC. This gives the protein CASSTGAYEQYF.

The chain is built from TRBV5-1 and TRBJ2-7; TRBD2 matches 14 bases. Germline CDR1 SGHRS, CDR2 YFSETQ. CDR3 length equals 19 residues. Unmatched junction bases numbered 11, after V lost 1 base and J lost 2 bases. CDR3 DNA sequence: TGCGCCAGCAGCTTGAGGTCGACTAGCGGGGGGGAGTTTCCCTACGAGCAGTACTTC. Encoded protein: CASSLRSTSGGEFPYEQYF.

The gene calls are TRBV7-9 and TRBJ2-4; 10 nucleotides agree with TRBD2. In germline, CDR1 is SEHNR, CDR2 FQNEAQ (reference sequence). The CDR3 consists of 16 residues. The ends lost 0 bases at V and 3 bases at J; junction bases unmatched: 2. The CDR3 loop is CASSLARTSGKNIQYF. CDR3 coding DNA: TGTGCCAGCAGCTTAGCGAGGACTAGCGGCAAAAACATTCAGTACTTC.

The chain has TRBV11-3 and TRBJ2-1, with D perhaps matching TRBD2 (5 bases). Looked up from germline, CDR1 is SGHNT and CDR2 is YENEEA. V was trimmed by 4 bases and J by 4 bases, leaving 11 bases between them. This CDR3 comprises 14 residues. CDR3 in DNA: TGTGCCAGCAGCTCCTATACTAGTTACAATGAGCAGTTCTTC. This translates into CASSSYTSYNEQFF.

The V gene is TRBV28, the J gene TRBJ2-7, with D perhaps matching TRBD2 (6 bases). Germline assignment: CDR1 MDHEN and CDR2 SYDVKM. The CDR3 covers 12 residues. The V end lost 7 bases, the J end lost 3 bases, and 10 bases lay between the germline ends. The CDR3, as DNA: TGTGCCAGCACCCCGCGGGGCTACGAGCAGTACTTC. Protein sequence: CASTPRGYEQYF.

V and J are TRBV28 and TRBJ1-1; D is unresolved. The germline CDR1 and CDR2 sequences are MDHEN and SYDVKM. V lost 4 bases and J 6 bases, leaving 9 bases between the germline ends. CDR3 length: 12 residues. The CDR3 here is CASSWAGPEAFF. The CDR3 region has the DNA TGTGCCAGCAGTTGGGCAGGCCCTGAAGCTTTCTTT.

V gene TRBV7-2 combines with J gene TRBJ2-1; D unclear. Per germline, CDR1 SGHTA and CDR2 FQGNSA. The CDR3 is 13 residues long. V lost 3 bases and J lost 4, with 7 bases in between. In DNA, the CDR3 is TGTGCCAGCAGCTTTAGCAGATACAATGAGCAGTTCTTC. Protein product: CASSFSRYNEQFF.

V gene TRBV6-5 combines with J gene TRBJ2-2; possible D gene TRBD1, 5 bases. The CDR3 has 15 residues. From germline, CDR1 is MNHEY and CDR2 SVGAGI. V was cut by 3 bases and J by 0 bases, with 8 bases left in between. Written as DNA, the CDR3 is TGTGCCAGCAGTTATGTGACAGCGAACACCGGGGAGCTGTTTTTT. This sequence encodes CASSYVTANTGELFF.